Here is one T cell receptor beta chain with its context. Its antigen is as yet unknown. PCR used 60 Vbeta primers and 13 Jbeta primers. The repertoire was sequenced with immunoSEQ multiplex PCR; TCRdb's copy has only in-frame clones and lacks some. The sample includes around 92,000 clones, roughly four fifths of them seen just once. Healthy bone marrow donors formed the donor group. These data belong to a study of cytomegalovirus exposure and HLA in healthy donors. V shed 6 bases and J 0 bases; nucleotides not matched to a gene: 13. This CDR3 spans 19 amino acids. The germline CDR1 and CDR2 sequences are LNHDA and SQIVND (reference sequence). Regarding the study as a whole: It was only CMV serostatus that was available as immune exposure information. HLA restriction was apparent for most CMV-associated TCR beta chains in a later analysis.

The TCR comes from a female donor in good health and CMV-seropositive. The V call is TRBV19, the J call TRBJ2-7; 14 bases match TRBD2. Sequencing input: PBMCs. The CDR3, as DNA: TGTGCCAGTAGCCTAAGACTAGCGGGGGGGATCGGCCCCTCCTACGAGCAGTACTTC. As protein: CASSLRLAGGIGPSYEQYF.